The T cell receptor beta chain under discussion was sequenced for a study of T cell changes during pregnancy in multiple sclerosis (dated by TCRdb to between 2018 and 2020). Some background on the complete study: Changes in the T cell repertoire over the course of pregnancy were examined in this study in women with multiple sclerosis.

Remarks on this clone: There is no known antigen for this receptor. Base qualities are not provided; no much larger clone lies one nucleotide away.

Preparation of the library involved the immunoSEQ multiplex PCR assay. The source is immuneACCESS, and TCRdb retained only in-frame sequences with V and J called. Part of the clones is not carried over; for the studies checked, unresolved V genes explain less than half of this, and the remainder is unexplained. The sample has approximately 31,000 clones on record, about nine tenths of them singletons. The top ten constitute 3.5% to 4.5% of the sample. This TCR was sampled from a female donor with multiple sclerosis, enrolled in a pregnancy study. The material sequenced was CD8+ T cells from peripheral blood mononuclear cells, taken in the second trimester of pregnancy.

At the DNA level, the sequence is TGTGCCAGCAGCGAGGAAGCGGGAGGGCCTGTCAAGCATGAGCAGTTCTTC. This gives the protein CASSEEAGGPVKHEQFF. The chain joins TRBV5-6 to TRBJ2-1, and TRBD2 aligns with 10 junction nucleotides. V is trimmed back by 4 bases and J by 8 bases, and the junction contains 15 bases that no gene match accounts for. Via the germline V gene, CDR1 is SGHDT and CDR2 YYEEEE. The CDR3 numbers 17 residues from cysteine through phenylalanine. Only CDR3 DNA remains: 51 bases, in frame from the first base.